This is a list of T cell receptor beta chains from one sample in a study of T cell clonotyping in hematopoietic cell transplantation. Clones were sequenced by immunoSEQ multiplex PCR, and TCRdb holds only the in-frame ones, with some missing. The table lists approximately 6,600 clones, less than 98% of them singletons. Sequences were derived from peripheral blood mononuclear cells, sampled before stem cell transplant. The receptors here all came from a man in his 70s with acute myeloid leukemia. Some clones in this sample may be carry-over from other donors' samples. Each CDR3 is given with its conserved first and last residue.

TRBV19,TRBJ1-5,CASSIYRDQPQHF
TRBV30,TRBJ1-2,CAWTRQGSGYTF
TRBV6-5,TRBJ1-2,CASSFDRNYGYTF
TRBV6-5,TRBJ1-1,CASCRDRGTEAFF
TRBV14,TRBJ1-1,CASSQYMNTEAFF
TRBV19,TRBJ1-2,CASSITGDYGYTF
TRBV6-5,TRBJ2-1,CASSYSRRTSPGEQFF
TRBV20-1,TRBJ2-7,CSAMYRDEQYF
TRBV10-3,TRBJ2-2,CAISMAGEDTGELFF
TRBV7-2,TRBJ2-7,CASSLAGTPTYEQYF
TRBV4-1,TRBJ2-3,CASSQDQPGQNRDTQYF
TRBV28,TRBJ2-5,CASSLRVRGRRETQYF
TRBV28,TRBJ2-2,CASEGNTGELFF
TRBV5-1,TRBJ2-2,CASSLRAGATTGELFF
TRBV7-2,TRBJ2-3,CASSLDPITDTQYF
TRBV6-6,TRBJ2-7,CASRTGTVTYEQYF
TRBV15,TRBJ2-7,CATSRDPSSYEQYF
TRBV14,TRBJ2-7,CASSPILKAYEQYF
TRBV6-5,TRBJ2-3,CASSLQGGDTQYF
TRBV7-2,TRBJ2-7,CASSLVFSGFGYEQYF
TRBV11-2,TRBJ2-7,CASSYDGYEQYF
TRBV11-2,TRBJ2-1,CASSPRGSGRNNEQFF
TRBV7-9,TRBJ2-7,CASSLEVGEQYF
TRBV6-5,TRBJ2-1,CASEAGGPGEQFF
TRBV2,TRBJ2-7,CASSLDRGRSYEQYF
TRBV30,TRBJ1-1,CAWSVLRGAKTEAFF
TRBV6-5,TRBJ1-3,CASMRQGRLGNTIYF
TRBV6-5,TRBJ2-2,CASSRDRSRPGELFF
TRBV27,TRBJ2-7,CASGIQGSYEQYF
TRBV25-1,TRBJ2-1,CASSEYLAGGSLNNEQFF
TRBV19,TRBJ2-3,CASSIGDRERYISGTDTQYF
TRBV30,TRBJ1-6,CAWSPTAYNSPLHF
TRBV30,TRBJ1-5,CAWSVPHGQGNQPQHF
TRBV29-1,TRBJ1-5,CSVADRRGGNQPQHF
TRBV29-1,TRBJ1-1,CSVETQGGTEAFF
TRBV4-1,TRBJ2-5,CASSHRTGPETQYF
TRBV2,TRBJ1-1,CAGARGRTEAFF
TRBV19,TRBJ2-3,CASSIPPLGGVGADTQYF
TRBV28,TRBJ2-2,CASSPRPGELFF
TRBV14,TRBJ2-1,CASSQELLAPNNEQFF
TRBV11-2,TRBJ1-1,CASRGAGWEAFF
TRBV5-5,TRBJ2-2,CASSFGADSNTGELFF
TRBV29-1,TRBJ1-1,CSVGTWDTEAFF
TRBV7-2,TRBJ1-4,CASSVQGSTVFF
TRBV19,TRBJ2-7,CASSAGPYEQYF
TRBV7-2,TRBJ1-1,CASSLLPGHLNTEAFF
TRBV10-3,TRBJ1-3,CAISDPGHMETAIYF
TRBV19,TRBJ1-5,CASSLRDRWDQPQHF
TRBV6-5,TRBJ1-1,CASTPPSGGTEAFF
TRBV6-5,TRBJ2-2,CASSYDPIQGTGELFF
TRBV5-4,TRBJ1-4,CASSLQSNEKLFF
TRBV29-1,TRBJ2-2,CSVETGLVVGELFF
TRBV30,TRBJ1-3,CAWSRGNGGNTIYF
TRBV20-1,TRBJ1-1,CSADTTEAFF
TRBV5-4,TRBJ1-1,CASSLGRALEAFF
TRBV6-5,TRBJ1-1,CASSREDTEAFF
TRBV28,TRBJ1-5,CASSLWGRNSNQPQHF
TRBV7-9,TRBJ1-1,CASSSLWTGVRNTEAFF
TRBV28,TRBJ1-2,CASTPQGSNYGYTF
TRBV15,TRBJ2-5,CATSRWGKLAVETQYF